This T cell receptor beta chain was recovered during a study of OX40 agonist ivuxolimab in advanced cancers. Study conclusions and caveats: At doses 0.1 to 3.0 mg/kg, CD4+ and CD8+ clones expanded. Among the nonresponders, some also had low normalized T-cell clonal expansion.

Baseline, cycle 4 day 1, and cycle 7 day 1 were the blood sampling points. On this clone: The antigen remains unidentified. The sample holds other DNA sequences that translate to the same CDR3.

The protocol was immunoSEQ multiplex PCR, while the TCRdb copy is restricted to in-frame clones and leaves out a portion. This table has around 28,000 clones, roughly 84% appearing once. With 5 bases removed from V and 0 bases from J, the gap between germline ends came to 7 bases. Germline loops: CDR1 SGHNT, CDR2 YENEEA. CDR3 length: 14 amino acids. The rearrangement uses TRBV11-3 and TRBJ2-2; D not resolved. The origin of this receptor is an adult with an advanced solid tumor such as melanoma, head and neck, liver or kidney cancer. The source was CD4+ or CD8+ T cells sorted from blood, collected in a trial of the OX40 agonist ivuxolimab. DNA for the CDR3: TGTGCCAGCAGCCTAGGACCGAACACCGGGGAGCTGTTTTTT. Amino acid sequence: CASSLGPNTGELFF.